This T cell receptor (beta chain) was captured in a study of OX40 agonist ivuxolimab in advanced cancers. Background for the entire study: Ivuxolimab was an agonistic, fully human IgG2 monoclonal antibody directed against OX40 (CD134), a costimulatory receptor. Patients were allowed to have had prior anti-PD-1, anti-PD-L1 or anti-CTLA-4 therapy, and less than 45% of the dose-escalation patients had previously received checkpoint inhibitors. Partial responses were achieved by three dose-escalation patients, of whom one had hepatocellular carcinoma and two had cutaneous melanoma. In the dose-escalation cohort, more than 75% of patients were male, and the mean age was approximately 64 years, with a range of roughly 20 to 79. Intravenous ivuxolimab was administered to patients every 2 weeks at six dose levels: 0.01, 0.1, 0.3, 1.5, 3 and 10 mg/kg. Of the approximately 50 dose-escalation patients, hepatocellular carcinoma was present in roughly 19, melanoma in around 15, renal cell carcinoma in 9 and head and neck cancer in 9. The paper reports the monotherapy dose-escalation portion (N of about 50 patients) of the phase I ivuxolimab trial. Peripheral TCRbeta sequencing aimed to test whether ivuxolimab altered TCR sequence diversity and caused clonal T-cell expansion. Study-wide findings and limitations: Low levels of normalized T-cell clonal expansion were also seen in some patients who did not respond. In partial responders in the 0.1-3.0 mg/kg groups, normalized peripheral clonal expansion was found to be among the lowest, especially among CD8+ T cells. The antigen specificity of the clonally expanded peripheral T cells was not determined. On average, CD8+ T cells showed more expanded clones than CD4+ T cells after ivuxolimab. Clonal expansion of both CD4+ and CD8+ blood T cells was observed from baseline to week 6 at doses 0.1 to 3.0 mg/kg.

The CDR3 starts with the cysteine, ends with the phenylalanine, and has 15 residues. The only DNA kept is the CDR3, 45 bases in frame from the first base. Sequences MDHEN (CDR1) and SYDVKM (CDR2) are obtained from the germline V gene. V loses 4 bases of germline sequence and J loses 5 bases, and the interval between the two ends is 17 bases. Patients with autoimmune disease history or receiving systemic immunosuppression were excluded from the trial. Peripheral blood for TCR sequencing was collected from all dose cohorts at baseline, on cycle 4 day 1, and on cycle 7 day 1. The samples were taken from a phase I, first-in-human, multicenter, open-label dose-escalation trial of ivuxolimab. Adults with locally advanced or metastatic melanoma, renal cell, hepatocellular, or head and neck squamous cell carcinoma were enrolled in the trial. Before TCR sequencing, CD4+ and CD8+ T cells were separately sorted from peripheral blood.

On this clone itself: Its cognate antigen has yet to be identified. There are no base qualities to consult, and no much larger clone falls within one base.

Genomic DNA was isolated from the sorted cells so that the TCRbeta CDR3 region could be sequenced. The immunoSEQ Assay was used to sequence the TCRbeta CDR3 regions. Not all clones reach the TCRdb copy of this immuneACCESS table, which keeps in-frame sequences only. Checked studies attribute under half of the gap to unresolved V genes and leave the rest unexplained. The sample includes approximately 70,000 clones, with roughly 88% observed a single time. The ten largest clonotypes hold 2.8% of the sample. The sequence was collected from an adult with an advanced solid tumor such as melanoma, head and neck, liver or kidney cancer. Recombination joined TRBV28 with TRBJ1-1, and the D gene may be TRBD1, 6 bases matching. The specimen was CD4+ or CD8+ T cells sorted from blood, collected in a trial of the OX40 agonist ivuxolimab. The CDR3 protein is CASSSPSEGGTEAFF. Here is the DNA: TGTGCCAGCAGTTCCCCTTCCGAGGGGGGGACTGAAGCTTTCTTT.